The T cell receptor beta chain under discussion was sequenced for a study of T cells in Graves' hyperthyroidism and ophthalmopathy. CDR1 and CDR2 from the germline V gene are SEHNR and FQNEAQ (reference sequence). The length of the CDR3 is 16 residues. Hyperthyroidism of Graves' type that showed no ophthalmopathy progression within 18 months was stable. The diagnoses drew upon clinical symptoms, serum thyroxine and TRAb, thyroid ultrasound and orbital computed tomography. This clonotype was counted a few times. One end of the junction fails to match germline, which may point to a read error. TCR beta CDR3 region amplification was performed from RNA transcripts. First-round RT-PCR with HTBI primers amplified the TCR CDR3 region. TCRdb analysed the multiplex PCR reads with MiXCR anew, one entry per CDR3 protein. This table holds 350,000 to 500,000 distinct CDR3 sequences, around 15% found once.

The J gene is TRBJ2-5, the V gene TRBV7-9; 7 bases agree with TRBD2. The sequence derives from a woman aged 18-29 years with Graves' hyperthyroidism. Sequencing used blood. DNA of the CDR3: TGTGCCAGCAGCGCCCCCCTGCGGGAGTCCCAAGAGACCCGGTACTTC. This translates into CASSAPLRESQETRYF.